This T cell receptor beta chain derives from a study of Graves' ophthalmopathy and Graves' hyperthyroidism. Stable hyperthyroidism denotes an absence of ophthalmopathy throughout 18 months of follow-up. Researchers took RNA transcripts and amplified TCR beta CDR3 regions from them. Investigators did first-round RT-PCR with HTBI primers, then second-round multiplex PCR. TCRdb called the multiplex PCR reads again in MiXCR, with one record for every CDR3 protein. The sample yields 400,000 or so distinct CDR3 sequences, roughly a sixth seen once. CDR1 and CDR2 (germline): MNHNS, SASEGT. The CDR3 is 15 amino acids. V was pared by 7 bases and J by 6 bases, with 14 bases of the junction left unmatched.

The rearrangement links TRBV6-1 to TRBJ1-2, with 7 bases that match TRBD1. Material: peripheral blood. The source of this sequence is an adult woman with stable Graves' hyperthyroidism. CDR3 loop: CASTPREGGANGYTF. The CDR3, as DNA: TGTGCCAGCACCCCTCGGGAAGGGGGCGCGAATGGCTACACCTTC.